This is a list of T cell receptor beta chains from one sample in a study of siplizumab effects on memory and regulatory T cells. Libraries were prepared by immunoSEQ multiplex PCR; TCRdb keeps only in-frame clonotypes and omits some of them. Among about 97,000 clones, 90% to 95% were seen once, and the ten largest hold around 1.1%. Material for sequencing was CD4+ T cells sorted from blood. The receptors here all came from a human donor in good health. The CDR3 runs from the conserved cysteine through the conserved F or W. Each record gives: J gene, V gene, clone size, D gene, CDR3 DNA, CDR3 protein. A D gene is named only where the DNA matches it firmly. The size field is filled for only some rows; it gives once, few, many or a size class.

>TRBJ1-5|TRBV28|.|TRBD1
TGTGCCAGCAGTCTAACAGGGGCGCGCAATCAGCCCCAGCATTTT
CASSLTGARNQPQHF
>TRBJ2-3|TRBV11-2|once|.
TGTGCCAGCAGCCACAGCGGTGGCACAGATACGCAGTATTTT
CASSHSGGTDTQYF
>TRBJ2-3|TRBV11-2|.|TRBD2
TGTGCCAGCAGCTTAGGGGGGCTAGCGGGAGGCAGGGGAGATACGCAGTATTTT
CASSLGGLAGGRGDTQYF
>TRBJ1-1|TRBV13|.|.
TGTGCCAGCAGTTCGACAGGGAACACTGAAGCTTTCTTT
CASSSTGNTEAFF
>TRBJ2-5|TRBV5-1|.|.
TGCGCCAGCAGCAAAAGACAGGGAGGGCGACAAGAGACCCAGTACTTC
CASSKRQGGRQETQYF
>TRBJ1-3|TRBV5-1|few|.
TGCGCCAGCAGCTCCTCGGACTTCGGAAGAAACACCATATATTTT
CASSSSDFGRNTIYF
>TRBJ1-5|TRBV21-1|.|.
TGTGCCAGCACGGTGTCGACAGGGGACAAAGTAGGACGAAAAAGTAGTAATCAGCCCCAGCATTTT
CASTVSTGDKVGRKSSNQPQHF
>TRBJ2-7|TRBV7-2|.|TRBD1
TGTGCCAGCAGCTCGCGGCGGGGACAGGGGGACTTC
CASSSRRGQGDF
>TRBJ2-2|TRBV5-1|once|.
TGCGCCAGCAGCTTGTTCTCAGGAAGCACCGGGGAGCTGTTTTTT
CASSLFSGSTGELFF
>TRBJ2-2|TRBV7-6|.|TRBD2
TGTGCCAGCAGCTTGGCGGGAGAGGGTACCGGGGAGCTGTTTTTT
CASSLAGEGTGELFF
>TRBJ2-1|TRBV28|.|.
TGTGCCAGCCAAGAAATTCAAACAGGTATGGGCCCGAGGAATGAGCGGTTCTTC
CASQEIQTGMGPRNERFF
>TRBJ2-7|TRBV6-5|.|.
TGTGCCAGCACGGGCTACCAGTACGAGCAGTACTTC
CASTGYQYEQYF
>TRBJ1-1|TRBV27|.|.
TGTGCCAGCGGACCCCGGACGGGAGCGGGTGAAGCTTTCTTT
CASGPRTGAGEAFF
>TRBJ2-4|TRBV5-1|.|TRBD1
TGCGCCAGCAGCTCGAGTGGACAGGGGGGAAACATTCAGTACTTC
CASSSSGQGGNIQYF
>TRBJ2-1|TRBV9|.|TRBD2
TGTGCCAGCCAGCGGGGCAATCGGGGCAATGAGCAGTTCTTC
CASQRGNRGNEQFF
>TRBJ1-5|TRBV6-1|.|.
TGTGCCAGCATTGCCCCCGCACCCAGCAATCAGCCCCAGCATTTT
CASIAPAPSNQPQHF
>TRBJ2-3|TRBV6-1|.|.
TGTGCCAGCGGAGACAGAAGCACAGATACGCAGTATTTT
CASGDRSTDTQYF
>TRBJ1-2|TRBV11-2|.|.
TGTGCCAGCAGCTTAGATTCGCAGCCCGCTTATGGCTACACCTTC
CASSLDSQPAYGYTF
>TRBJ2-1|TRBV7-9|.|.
TGTGCCAGCAGCTTAGCGGGGGGACCACAGTTCTTC
CASSLAGGPQFF
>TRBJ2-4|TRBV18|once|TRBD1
TGTGCCAGCTCAACACAGGGGGGAAAAAACATTCAGTACTTC
CASSTQGGKNIQYF
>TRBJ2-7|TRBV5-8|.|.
TGTGCCAGCAGCCGCCCTAATCCCTACGAGCAGTACTTC
CASSRPNPYEQYF
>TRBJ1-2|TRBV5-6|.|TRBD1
TGTGCCAGCAGCCCGGGGACAGATGGCTACACCTTC
CASSPGTDGYTF
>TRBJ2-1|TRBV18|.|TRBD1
TGTGCCAGCTCACCAGGGGGACAGGCCGTCAGTAGGGAGCAGTTCTTC
CASSPGGQAVSREQFF
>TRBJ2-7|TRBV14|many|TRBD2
TGTGCCAGCAGCCCTCTAGCGGGGGACTACGAGCAGTACTTC
CASSPLAGDYEQYF
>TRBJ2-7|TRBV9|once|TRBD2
TGTGCCAGCAGCGCCGGACTAGCGGGGACCGAGCAGTACTTC
CASSAGLAGTEQYF
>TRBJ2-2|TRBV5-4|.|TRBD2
TGTGCCAGCAGCCCGATAGCGGGAGTAGGGGGGGAGCTGTTTTTT
CASSPIAGVGGELFF
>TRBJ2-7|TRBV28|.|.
TGTGCCAGCAGTTTTAGCGGAGCCACCTACGAGCAGTACTTC
CASSFSGATYEQYF
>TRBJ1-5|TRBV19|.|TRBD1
TGTGCCAGTACCCATCGATGGGGACAGGGGGCGAGCAATCAGCCCCAGCATTTT
CASTHRWGQGASNQPQHF
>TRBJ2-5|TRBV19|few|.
TGTGCCAGTAGTATAAGGACCAAGGGAGAGACCCAGTACTTC
CASSIRTKGETQYF
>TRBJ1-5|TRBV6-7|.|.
TGTGCCAGCAGTTACTCGGGCAGAAACAATAGCAATCAGCCCCAGCATTTT
CASSYSGRNNSNQPQHF
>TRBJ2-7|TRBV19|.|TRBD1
TGTGCCAGTAGTCCTCCCCCCGGGACAGGGATCTACGAGCAGTACTTC
CASSPPPGTGIYEQYF
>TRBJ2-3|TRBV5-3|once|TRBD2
TGTGCCAGAAGCGGAGGGACTAGCGGTTCCACAGATACGCAGTATTTT
CARSGGTSGSTDTQYF
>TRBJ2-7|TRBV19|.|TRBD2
TGTGCCAGTAGTATAGATGGTGCGGGAGTCTACGAGCAGTACTTC
CASSIDGAGVYEQYF
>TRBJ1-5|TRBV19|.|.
TGTGCCAGTATGACAGGTTATAGCAATCAGCCCCAGCATTTT
CASMTGYSNQPQHF
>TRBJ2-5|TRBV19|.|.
TGTGCCAGTAGACCCAGGGGGACTAGTGGGGTAGAGACCCAGTACTTC
CASRPRGTSGVETQYF
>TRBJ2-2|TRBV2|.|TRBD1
TGTGCCAGCAGTAAGGACAGGGTAAACACCGGGGAGCTGTTTTTT
CASSKDRVNTGELFF
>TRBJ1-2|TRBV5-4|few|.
TGTGCCAGCAGCTTGGGGCAGGGCCTGGGGTTTGGCTACACCTTC
CASSLGQGLGFGYTF
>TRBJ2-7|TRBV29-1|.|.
TGCAGCGTCTCGGGGGCAGGGAGTGTCTACGAGCAGTACTTC
CSVSGAGSVYEQYF
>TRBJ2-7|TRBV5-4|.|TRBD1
TGTGCCAGCAGCTGGCCGGGACAGGGTCCCTACGAGCAGTACTTC
CASSWPGQGPYEQYF
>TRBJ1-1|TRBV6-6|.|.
TGTGCCAGCAGTTACCTTGGAGCTAGCACTGAAGCTTTCTTT
CASSYLGASTEAFF
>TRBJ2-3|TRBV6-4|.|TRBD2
TGTGCCAGCAGTGAGGGACTAGCGGAGGCCACAGATACGCAGTATTTT
CASSEGLAEATDTQYF
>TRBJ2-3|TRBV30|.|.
TGTGCCAAAGGGTGGACAGATACGCAGTATTTT
CAKGWTDTQYF
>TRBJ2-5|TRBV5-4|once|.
TGTGCCAGCAGATTAGGGGGGAAACTGGAGACCCAGTACTTC
CASRLGGKLETQYF
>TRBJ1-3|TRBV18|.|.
TGTGCCAGCTCACGATCCGGCGACAGCCTCTCTGGAAACACCATATATTTT
CASSRSGDSLSGNTIYF
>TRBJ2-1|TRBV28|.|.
TGTGCCAGCAGTTTTGGAGGCAGGGTTAATGAGCAGTTCTTC
CASSFGGRVNEQFF
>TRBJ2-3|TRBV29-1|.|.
TGCAGCGTTTTATTGGAGGGACACCCAGATACGCAGTATTTT
CSVLLEGHPDTQYF
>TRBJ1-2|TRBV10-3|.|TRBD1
TGTGCCACAGGGTCAGGGGGCTATGGCTACACCTTC
CATGSGGYGYTF
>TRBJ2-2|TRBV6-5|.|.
TGTGCCAGCAGCCAACCGACGAGAATCACCGGGGAGCTGTTTTTT
CASSQPTRITGELFF
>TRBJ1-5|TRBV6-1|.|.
TGTGCCAGCAGTGAAGAGCCCGGGATCAATCAGCCCCAGCATTTT
CASSEEPGINQPQHF
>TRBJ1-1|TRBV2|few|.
TGTGCCAGCGGTAAGGACGGACTTGAAGCTTTCTTT
CASGKDGLEAFF
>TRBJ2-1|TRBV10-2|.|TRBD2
TGCGCCAGCAGCGGGACTAGCGGGAGAGTAAGCTCCTACAATGAGCAGTTCTTC
CASSGTSGRVSSYNEQFF